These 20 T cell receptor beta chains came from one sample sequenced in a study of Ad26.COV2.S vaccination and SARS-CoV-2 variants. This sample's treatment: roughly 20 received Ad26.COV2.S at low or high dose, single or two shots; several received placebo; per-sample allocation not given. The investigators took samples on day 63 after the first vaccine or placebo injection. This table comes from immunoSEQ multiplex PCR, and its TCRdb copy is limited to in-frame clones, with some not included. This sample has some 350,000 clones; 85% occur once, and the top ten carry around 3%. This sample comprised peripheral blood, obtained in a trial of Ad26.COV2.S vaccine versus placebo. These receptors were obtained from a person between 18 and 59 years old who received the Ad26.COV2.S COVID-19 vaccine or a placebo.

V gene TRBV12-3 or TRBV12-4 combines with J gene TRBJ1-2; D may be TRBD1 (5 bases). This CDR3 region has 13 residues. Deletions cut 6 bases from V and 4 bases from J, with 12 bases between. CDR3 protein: CASSIRDVYGYTF. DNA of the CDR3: TGTGCCAGCAGCATCCGGGACGTCTATGGCTACACCTTC.

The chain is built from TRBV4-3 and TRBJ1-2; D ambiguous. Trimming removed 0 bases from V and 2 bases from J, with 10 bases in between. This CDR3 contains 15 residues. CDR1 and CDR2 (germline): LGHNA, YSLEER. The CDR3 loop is CASSQDMGGNYGYTF. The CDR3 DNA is TGCGCCAGCAGCCAAGATATGGGCGGAAACTATGGCTACACCTTC.

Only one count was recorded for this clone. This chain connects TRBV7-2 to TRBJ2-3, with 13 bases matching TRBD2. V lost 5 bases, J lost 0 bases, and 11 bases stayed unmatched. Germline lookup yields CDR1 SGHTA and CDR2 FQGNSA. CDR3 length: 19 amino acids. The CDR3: CASSRPGLAGIPSTDTQYF. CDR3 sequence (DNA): TGTGCCAGCAGCCGTCCGGGACTAGCGGGGATTCCTAGCACAGATACGCAGTATTTT.

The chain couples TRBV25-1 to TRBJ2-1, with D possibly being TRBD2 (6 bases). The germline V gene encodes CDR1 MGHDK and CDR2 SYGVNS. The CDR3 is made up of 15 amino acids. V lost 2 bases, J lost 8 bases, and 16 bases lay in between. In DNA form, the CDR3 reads TGTGCCAGCAGTGAACGGACTACGCCTTGGGATGAGCAGTTCTTC. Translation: CASSERTTPWDEQFF.

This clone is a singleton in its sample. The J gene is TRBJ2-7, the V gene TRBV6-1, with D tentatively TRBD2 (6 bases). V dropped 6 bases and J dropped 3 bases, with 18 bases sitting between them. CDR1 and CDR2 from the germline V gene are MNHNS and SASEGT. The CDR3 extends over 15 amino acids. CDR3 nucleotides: TGTGCCAGCAGGGAGGGCTCCTCAGGCCACTACGAGCAGTACTTC. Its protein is CASREGSSGHYEQYF.

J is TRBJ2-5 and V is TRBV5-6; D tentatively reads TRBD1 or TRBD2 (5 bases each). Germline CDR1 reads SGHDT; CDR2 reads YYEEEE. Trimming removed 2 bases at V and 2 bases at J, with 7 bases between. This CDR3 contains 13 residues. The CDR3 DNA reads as TGTGCCAGCAGCTTCGGGACGCAAGAGACCCAGTACTTC. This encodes CASSFGTQETQYF.

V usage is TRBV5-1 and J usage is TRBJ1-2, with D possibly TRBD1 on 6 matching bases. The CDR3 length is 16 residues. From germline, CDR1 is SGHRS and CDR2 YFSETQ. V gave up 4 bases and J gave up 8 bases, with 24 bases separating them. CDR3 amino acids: CASSMTGIINPGGYTF. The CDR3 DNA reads TGCGCCAGCAGCATGACAGGAATCATTAATCCCGGGGGCTACACCTTC.

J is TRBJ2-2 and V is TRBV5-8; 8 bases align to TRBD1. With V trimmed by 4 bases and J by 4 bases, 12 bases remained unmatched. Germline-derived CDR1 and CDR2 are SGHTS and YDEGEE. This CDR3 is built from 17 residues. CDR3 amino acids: CASSKTGGTGITGELFF. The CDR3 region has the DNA TGTGCCAGCAGCAAAACAGGGGGAACCGGAATCACCGGGGAGCTGTTTTTT.

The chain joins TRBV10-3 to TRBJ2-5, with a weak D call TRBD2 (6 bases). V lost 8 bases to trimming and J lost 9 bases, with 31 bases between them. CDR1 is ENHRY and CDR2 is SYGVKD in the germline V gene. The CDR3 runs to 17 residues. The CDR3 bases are TGTGCCATCGGGGATCCGGGGGACTCCACCTCCACGCCGGCCCAGTACTTC. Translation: CAIGDPGDSTSTPAQYF.

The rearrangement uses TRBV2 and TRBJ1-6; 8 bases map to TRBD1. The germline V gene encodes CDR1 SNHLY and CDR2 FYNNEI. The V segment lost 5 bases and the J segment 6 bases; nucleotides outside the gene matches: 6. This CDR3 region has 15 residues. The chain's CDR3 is CASSPGQDRNSPLHF. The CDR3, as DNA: TGTGCCAGCAGTCCGGGACAGGACCGTAATTCACCCCTCCACTTT.

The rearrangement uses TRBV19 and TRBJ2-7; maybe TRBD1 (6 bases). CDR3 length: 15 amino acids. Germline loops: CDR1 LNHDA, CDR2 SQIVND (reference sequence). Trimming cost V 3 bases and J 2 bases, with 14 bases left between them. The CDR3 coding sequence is TGTGCCAGTAGTATTCGCCGGGACACCCCCTACGAGCAGTACTTC. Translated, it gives CASSIRRDTPYEQYF.

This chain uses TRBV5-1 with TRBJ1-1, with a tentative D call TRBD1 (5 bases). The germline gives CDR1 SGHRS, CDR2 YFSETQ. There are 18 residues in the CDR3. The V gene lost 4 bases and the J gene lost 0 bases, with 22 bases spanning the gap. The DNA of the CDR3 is TGCGCCAGCAGCCGGACAAGTAGACAGAAGAACATGAACACTGAAGCTTTCTTT. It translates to CASSRTSRQKNMNTEAFF. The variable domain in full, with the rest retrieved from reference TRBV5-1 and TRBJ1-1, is KAGVTQTPRYLIKTRGQQVTLSCSPISGHRSVSWYQQTPGQGLQFLFEYFSETQRNKGNFPGRFSGRQFSNSRSEMNVSTLELGDSALYLCASSRTSRQKNMNTEAFFGQGTRLTVV.

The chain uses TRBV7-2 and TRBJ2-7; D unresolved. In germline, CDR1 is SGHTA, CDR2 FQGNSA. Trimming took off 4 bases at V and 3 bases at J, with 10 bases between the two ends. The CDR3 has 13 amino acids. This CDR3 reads CASSSRLSYEQYF. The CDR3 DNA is TGTGCCAGCAGCTCCCGGCTGAGCTACGAGCAGTACTTC. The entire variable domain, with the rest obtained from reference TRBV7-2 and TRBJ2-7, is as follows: GAGVSQSPSNKVTEKGKDVELRCDPISGHTALYWYRQSLGQGLEFLIYFQGNSAPDKSGLPSDRFSAERTGGSVSTLTIQRTQQEDSAVYLCASSSRLSYEQYFGPGTRLTVT.

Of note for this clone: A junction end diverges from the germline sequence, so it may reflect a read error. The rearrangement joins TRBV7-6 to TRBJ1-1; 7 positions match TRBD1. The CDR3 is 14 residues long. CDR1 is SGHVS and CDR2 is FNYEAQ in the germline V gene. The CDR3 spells CASSVATGSTEAFF. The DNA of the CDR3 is TGTGCCAGCAGCGTAGCGACAGGGTCAACTGAAGCTTTCTTT.

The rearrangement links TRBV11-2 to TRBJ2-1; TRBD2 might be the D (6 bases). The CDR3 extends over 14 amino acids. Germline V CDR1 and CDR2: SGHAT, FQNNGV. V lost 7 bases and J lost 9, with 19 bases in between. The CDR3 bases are TGTGCCAGCACCGGCGGGATAGGTAGGGGTGAGCAGTTCTTC. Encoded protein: CASTGGIGRGEQFF.

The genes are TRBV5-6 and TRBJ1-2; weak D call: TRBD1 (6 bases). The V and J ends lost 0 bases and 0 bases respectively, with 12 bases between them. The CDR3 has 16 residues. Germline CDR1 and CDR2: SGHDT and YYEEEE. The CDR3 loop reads CASSLGGTPANYGYTF. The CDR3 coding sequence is TGTGCCAGCAGCTTGGGCGGGACACCAGCTAACTATGGCTACACCTTC.

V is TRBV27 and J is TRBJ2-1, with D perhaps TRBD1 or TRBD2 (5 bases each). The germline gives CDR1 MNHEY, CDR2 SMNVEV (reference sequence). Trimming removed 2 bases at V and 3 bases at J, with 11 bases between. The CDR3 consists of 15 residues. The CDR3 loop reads CASSLRGAVYNEQFF. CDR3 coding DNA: TGTGCCAGCAGTTTAAGGGGAGCGGTCTACAATGAGCAGTTCTTC.

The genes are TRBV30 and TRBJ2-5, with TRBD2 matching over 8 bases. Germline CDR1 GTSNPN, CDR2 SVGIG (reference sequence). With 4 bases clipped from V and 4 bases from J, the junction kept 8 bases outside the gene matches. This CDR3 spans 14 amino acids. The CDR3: CAWNPTGGTETQYF. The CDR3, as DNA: TGTGCCTGGAACCCAACGGGGGGGACAGAGACCCAGTACTTC.

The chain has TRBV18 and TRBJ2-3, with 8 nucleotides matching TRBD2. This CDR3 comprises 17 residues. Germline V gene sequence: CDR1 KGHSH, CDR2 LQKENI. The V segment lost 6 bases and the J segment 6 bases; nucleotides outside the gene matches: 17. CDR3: CASSSRGGAGAWDTQYF. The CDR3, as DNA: TGTGCCAGCTCCTCCCGCGGGGGAGCGGGGGCCTGGGATACGCAGTATTTT.

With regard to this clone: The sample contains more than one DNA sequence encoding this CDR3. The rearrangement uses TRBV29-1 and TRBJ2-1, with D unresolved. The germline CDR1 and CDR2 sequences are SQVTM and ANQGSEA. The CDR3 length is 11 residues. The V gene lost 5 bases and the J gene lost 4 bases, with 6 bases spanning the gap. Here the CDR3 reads CSVLSYNEQFF. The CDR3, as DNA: TGCAGCGTTCTCTCGTACAATGAGCAGTTCTTC.